A selection of T cell receptor beta chains follows, all from one sample in a study of blood T cell repertoires in COVID-19. Assay: immunoSEQ multiplex PCR; the TCRdb copy retains only in-frame clones and omits some. The sample consists of around 230,000 clones, around 86% of them appearing once. The source material was peripheral blood. These receptors were taken from a woman in her fifties or sixties with active or convalescent COVID-19. CDR3s include the opening cysteine and the closing phenylalanine or tryptophan. Fields, in order: V gene, J gene, D gene, clone size, CDR3 protein, CDR3 DNA. The D gene is left open where the match is weak. Rows may omit the clone size; those that give it use once, few, many or a size class.

TRBV30	TRBJ1-2	TRBD1	-	CAWRRDRGGYTF	TGTGCCTGGAGGCGGGACAGGGGAGGCTACACCTTC
TRBV9	TRBJ1-5	-	-	CASSVGGSNQPQHF	TGTGCCAGCAGCGTAGGCGGGAGCAATCAGCCCCAGCATTTT
TRBV5-1	TRBJ1-2	-	-	CASSLGGAGYTF	TGCGCCAGCAGCTTGGGGGGCGCCGGCTACACCTTC
TRBV19	TRBJ1-5	-	-	CASSSQSHRVNQPQHF	TGTGCCAGTAGTTCACAATCCCACAGGGTGAATCAGCCCCAGCATTTT
TRBV4-3	TRBJ2-1	-	-	CASSQVYAGRLNNEQFF	TGCGCCAGCAGCCAAGTCTATGCGGGAAGACTTAACAATGAGCAGTTCTTC
TRBV13	TRBJ1-1	-	-	CASRTRVNTEAFF	TGTGCCAGCAGAACGCGGGTGAACACTGAAGCTTTCTTT
TRBV10-3	TRBJ1-1	TRBD1	-	CAISSTGANTEAFF	TGTGCCATCAGTTCCACAGGGGCGAACACTGAAGCTTTCTTT
TRBV7-8	TRBJ2-2	-	-	CASSRFVATGRANTGELFF	TGTGCCAGCAGCCGTTTCGTTGCCACGGGCAGGGCGAACACCGGGGAGCTGTTTTTT
TRBV6-5	TRBJ2-5	TRBD2	-	CASTLSRGGQETQYF	TGTGCCAGCACCCTAAGTCGGGGGGGCCAAGAGACCCAGTACTTC
TRBV7-2	TRBJ1-3	TRBD1	-	CASSTPPGTGTNTIYF	TGTGCCAGCAGCACGCCCCCCGGGACAGGGACAAACACCATATATTTT
TRBV7-8	TRBJ1-1	-	-	CASSLAPSNTEAFF	TGTGCCAGCAGCTTAGCCCCCTCGAACACTGAAGCTTTCTTT
TRBV14	TRBJ1-6	TRBD1	-	CASSRQGAENSPLHF	TGTGCCAGCAGCAGACAGGGGGCCGAAAATTCACCCCTCCACTTT
TRBV11-3	TRBJ2-5	TRBD1	-	CASSSSDREETQYF	TGTGCCAGCAGCTCTTCGGACAGGGAAGAGACCCAGTACTTC
TRBV7-2	TRBJ1-3	-	-	CASSLRTADSGNTIYF	TGTGCCAGCAGCCTGAGGACAGCCGACTCTGGAAACACCATATATTTT
TRBV6-6	TRBJ1-1	-	-	CATLSGGEAFF	TGTGCCACCCTTAGCGGTGGTGAAGCTTTCTTT
TRBV5-1	TRBJ2-5	TRBD2	-	CASSPSEASGGETQYF	TGCGCCAGCAGCCCGTCAGAGGCTAGCGGGGGGGAGACCCAGTACTTC
TRBV6-2/TRBV6-3	TRBJ2-2	-	-	CASSYWRQGGNTGELFF	TGTGCCAGCAGTTATTGGCGCCAGGGGGGTAACACCGGGGAGCTGTTTTTT
TRBV7-2	TRBJ1-3	-	-	CASSSGHLVGGNTIYF	TGTGCCAGCAGCTCGGGACACCTCGTAGGGGGAAACACCATATATTTT
TRBV20-1	TRBJ1-4	TRBD1	-	CSARDSRKLFF	TGCAGTGCTCGGGACAGCCGAAAACTGTTTTTT
TRBV5-6	TRBJ2-7	-	-	CASSLVGDTRYEQYF	TGTGCCAGCAGCTTGGTGGGAGATACCCGCTACGAGCAGTACTTC
TRBV5-5	TRBJ1-5	-	-	CASSLGGGGQPQHF	TGTGCCAGCAGCTTGGGTGGGGGAGGTCAGCCCCAGCATTTT
TRBV7-6	TRBJ2-7	TRBD2	-	CASSPRDYSYEQYF	TGTGCCAGCAGCCCCCGGGACTACTCCTACGAGCAGTACTTC
TRBV5-8	TRBJ2-3	-	-	CASSPGGPTDTQYF	TGTGCCAGCAGCCCCGGGGGTCCCACAGATACGCAGTATTTT
TRBV6-5	TRBJ1-2	-	-	CASTPANRASYGYTF	TGTGCCAGCACCCCGGCAAACAGGGCGTCCTATGGCTACACCTTC
TRBV19	TRBJ1-3	TRBD1	-	CASRRDRGFSGNTIYF	TGTGCCAGTAGACGGGACAGAGGTTTCTCTGGAAACACCATATATTTT
TRBV6-4	TRBJ2-7	-	once	CASSVTVAYEQYF	TGTGCCAGCAGTGTAACGGTTGCCTACGAGCAGTACTTC